This TCR beta chain was recorded in a study of OX40 agonist ivuxolimab in advanced cancers. Study context: Ivuxolimab is a fully human IgG2 antibody that activates OX40 (CD134). Whole-study findings and limits: Some nonresponders also had low normalized T-cell clonal expansion.

The repertoire was sequenced with immunoSEQ multiplex PCR; TCRdb's copy has only in-frame clones and lacks some. Counted here are some 60,000 clones, roughly nine tenths occurring once; the ten biggest clones make up roughly 2%. The CDR3 has 18 amino acids. With 6 bases clipped from V and 5 bases from J, the junction kept 19 bases outside the gene matches. Looked up from germline, CDR1 is LNHDA and CDR2 is SQIVND (reference sequence). Of note for this clone: As yet, its antigen is unknown.

The chain is built from TRBV19 and TRBJ2-3; 8 bases are shared with TRBD1. The sequences come from CD4+ or CD8+ T cells sorted from blood, collected in a trial of the OX40 agonist ivuxolimab. This receptor was obtained from an adult with an advanced solid tumor such as melanoma, head and neck, liver or kidney cancer. CDR3 loop: CASRRTARRQGLGDTQYF. Written as DNA, the CDR3 is TGTGCCAGTAGACGGACAGCTCGTCGACAGGGGCTGGGAGATACGCAGTATTTT.